Shown below are 18 T cell receptor beta chains from a single sample sequenced in a study of blood T cell repertoires in COVID-19. Using immunoSEQ multiplex PCR, the repertoire was profiled, and TCRdb retains in-frame clones only, with some absent. Of around 50,000 clones listed, about 83% were seen once; the top ten hold approximately 14%. Input material: peripheral blood. These receptors all come from a human donor in a cohort sampled during active COVID-19.

This clone was counted between two and nine times. The chain couples TRBV29-1 to TRBJ2-5, with TRBD1 identical over 7 bases. The junction had 12 bases not matched to a gene; V was cut back by 6 bases and J by 5 bases. CDR3 length: 14 residues. Germline assignment: CDR1 SQVTM and CDR2 ANQGSEA. The CDR3 nucleotides read TGCAGCGTGGACAGGCCCCAAGGACCCGAGACCCAGTACTTC. This sequence encodes CSVDRPQGPETQYF. Drawing the rest from reference TRBV29-1 and TRBJ2-5, the complete variable domain is SAVISQKPSRDICQRGTSLTIQCQVDSQVTMMFWYRQQPGQSLTLIATANQGSEATYESGFVIDKFPISRPNLTFSTLTVSNMSPEDSSIYLCSVDRPQGPETQYFGPGTRLLVL.

This rearrangement joins TRBV27 to TRBJ2-6; 8 bases are shared with TRBD1. V trimming: 1 base; J trimming: 4 bases; junction bases outside the gene matches: 12. This CDR3 is built from 19 residues. From germline, CDR1 is MNHEY and CDR2 SMNVEV (reference sequence). This CDR3 reads CASSLYGRQGALGANVLTF. Written as DNA, the CDR3 is TGTGCCAGCAGTTTATATGGGCGCCAGGGGGCCTTGGGGGCCAACGTCCTGACTTTC.

This clone appeared a few times. The rearrangement uses TRBV4-1 and TRBJ2-1; 7 bases map to TRBD2. J was trimmed by 10 bases and V by 1 base; bases with no gene match: 1. The CDR3 is 12 amino acids. Germline V lookup: CDR1 MGHRA, CDR2 YSYEKL. The CDR3, as DNA: TGCGCCAGCAGCCAAGTACTAGCGGAGCAGTTCTTC. Its protein product is CASSQVLAEQFF.

This clone was counted once. This chain uses TRBV10-1 with TRBJ2-3, with D tentatively TRBD2 (6 bases). The CDR3 extends over 15 amino acids. Germline V gene sequence: CDR1 WNHNN, CDR2 SYGVQD (reference sequence). Trimming removed 6 bases from V and 8 bases from J, with 21 bases in between. The CDR3 nucleotides read TGCGCCAGCAGCCGGACCCGATTATCGGAGGGTACGCAGTATTTT. Encoded protein: CASSRTRLSEGTQYF.

The rearrangement links TRBV5-1 to TRBJ2-7; TRBD2 agrees at 11 bases. Per the germline V gene, CDR1 is SGHRS and CDR2 is YFSETQ. The CDR3 is made up of 15 amino acids. Trimming at V came to 5 bases and at J to 7 bases, leaving 11 bases not matched to a gene. The CDR3 sequence is CASRPTSGSSKEQYF. CDR3 DNA sequence: TGCGCCAGCAGACCCACTAGCGGGAGCTCGAAAGAGCAGTACTTC. Using reference TRBV5-1 and TRBJ2-7 for the parts outside the CDR3, the full variable domain is KAGVTQTPRYLIKTRGQQVTLSCSPISGHRSVSWYQQTPGQGLQFLFEYFSETQRNKGNFPGRFSGRQFSNSRSEMNVSTLELGDSALYLCASRPTSGSSKEQYFGPGTRLTVT.

The chain links TRBV6-2 or TRBV6-3 to TRBJ2-7; 7 bases line up with TRBD2. Trimming at V came to 4 bases and at J to 4 bases, leaving 10 bases not matched to a gene. Germline lookup yields CDR1 MNHEY and CDR2 SVGEGT. The CDR3 is made up of 15 amino acids. The CDR3 sequence is CASSSLTFGGYEQYF. As DNA, the CDR3 is TGTGCCAGCAGTTCCCTAACTTTCGGGGGGTACGAGCAGTACTTC.

The CDR3 DNA follows: TGTGCCAGCAGCTTAGGGGACAGGGCTAACTATGGCTACACCTTC. This translates into CASSLGDRANYGYTF. The chain employs TRBV7-2 and TRBJ1-2; the match to TRBD1 covers 9 bases. After removal of 1 base from V and 0 bases from J, the junction contained 0 bases not matched to a gene. CDR1 is SGHTA and CDR2 is FQGNSA in the germline V gene. The CDR3 loop spans 15 amino acids.

This clone was observed once. The chain uses TRBV7-8 and TRBJ2-6, with TRBD1 as a possible D gene (6 bases). Per the germline V gene, CDR1 is SGHVS and CDR2 is FQNEAQ. The V and J ends lost 5 bases and 0 bases respectively, with 14 bases between them. The CDR3 has 17 amino acids. CDR3 DNA sequence: TGTGCCAGCAGCCCAGAAGGGGGATACTCTGGGGCCAACGTCCTGACTTTC. Translating it yields CASSPEGGYSGANVLTF.

The chain recombines TRBV15 with TRBJ1-2; 10 bases fit TRBD1. CDR3 length equals 19 residues. The trim removed 3 bases at V and 0 bases at J, leaving 13 bases unmatched. From germline, CDR1 is LNHNV and CDR2 YYDKDF (reference sequence). This CDR3 reads CATSRMAPGQGPANYGYTF. CDR3 nucleotide sequence: TGTGCCACCAGCAGGATGGCCCCGGGACAGGGGCCTGCTAACTATGGCTACACCTTC.

J is TRBJ1-1 and V is TRBV6-5; 8 nucleotides agree with TRBD1. Germline V lookup: CDR1 MNHEY, CDR2 SVGAGI. J was trimmed by 7 bases and V by 2 bases; bases with no gene match: 0. This CDR3 spans 12 amino acids. The CDR3 spells CASSYGTGEAFF. Written as DNA, the CDR3 is TGTGCCAGCAGTTACGGGACAGGTGAAGCTTTCTTT.

V is TRBV5-1 and J is TRBJ1-2, with a weak D call TRBD1 (5 bases). Germline V gene lookup returns CDR1 SGHRS and CDR2 YFSETQ. Trimming took 8 bases from V and 6 from J, leaving 20 bases between them. CDR3 length: 14 residues. Here the CDR3 DNA reads TGCGCCAGGACCCCTTGGGGGGAAGGTGATGGCTACACCTTC. It is translated as CARTPWGEGDGYTF.

In this sample, this clone turned up once. The chain is built from TRBV30 and TRBJ1-2; maybe TRBD1 (6 bases). V was cut by 2 bases and J by 5 bases, with 18 bases left in between. The germline V gene encodes CDR1 GTSNPN and CDR2 SVGIG (reference sequence). The CDR3 covers 15 residues. The CDR3 DNA follows: TGTGCCTGGAGTCCACCCGGGGGGGCTGGTTATGGCTACACCTTC. Translated, it gives CAWSPPGGAGYGYTF.

This clone was recorded a few times. The chain has TRBV5-4 and TRBJ1-2; TRBD1 matches 8 bases. V shed 8 bases, J shed 6 bases, and the junction held 9 bases outside the gene matches. Germline values: CDR1 SGHNT, CDR2 YYREEE (reference sequence). This CDR3 region has 13 residues. This CDR3 is CASFFQGAHGYTF. The CDR3 region has the DNA TGTGCCAGTTTTTTTCAGGGGGCCCATGGCTACACCTTC.

CDR3 in amino acids: CASSLFSPWPYEQYF. CDR3 sequence (DNA): TGTGCCAGCAGCTTGTTTTCGCCGTGGCCCTACGAGCAGTACTTC. V usage is TRBV5-5 and J usage is TRBJ2-7, with D uncertain. Germline V CDR1 and CDR2: SGHKS, YYEKEE (reference sequence). This CDR3 is built from 15 residues. Trimming cost V 1 base and J 2 bases, with 13 bases left between them. Looking up the rest from reference TRBV5-5 and TRBJ2-7 gives the full variable domain: DAGVTQSPTHLIKTRGQQVTLRCSPISGHKSVSWYQQVLGQGPQFIFQYYEKEERGRGNFPDRFSARQFPNYSSELNVNALLLGDSALYLCASSLFSPWPYEQYFGPGTRLTVT.

V and J are TRBV7-2 and TRBJ2-1; the match to TRBD1 covers 8 bases. V lost 5 bases to trimming and J lost 8 bases; unmatched junction nucleotides: 11. Germline V gene data show CDR1 as SGHTA and CDR2 as FQGNSA. There are 15 residues in the CDR3. The CDR3 region has the DNA TGTGCCAGCAGCCTACAGGGGGGTTATTCGGATGAGCAGTTCTTC. This sequence encodes CASSLQGGYSDEQFF.

This clone has only a few counts. V is TRBV6-5 and J is TRBJ1-1, with 7 positions matching TRBD1. The CDR3 sequence is 14 residues long. J lost 4 bases, V lost 6 bases, and 8 bases had no gene match. Germline loops: CDR1 MNHEY, CDR2 SVGAGI. The CDR3 coding sequence is TGTGCCAGCAGCCTTAGACAGGGCGGCACTGAAGCTTTCTTT. This translates into CASSLRQGGTEAFF.

The rearrangement joins TRBV19 to TRBJ2-2, with D possibly matching TRBD2 (6 bases). Germline V gene lookup returns CDR1 LNHDA and CDR2 SQIVND (reference sequence). The CDR3 length is 15 residues. Trimming stripped 3 bases from V and 2 bases from J, with 10 bases between. This CDR3 reads CASSIGAGNTGELFF. The CDR3, as DNA: TGTGCCAGTAGTATCGGGGCGGGAAACACCGGGGAGCTGTTTTTT.

This sequence joins TRBV7-6 and TRBJ2-1; 11 nucleotides align to TRBD2. Losses at the gene ends were 5 bases for V and 2 bases for J; bases not matched to a gene: 8. The CDR3 contains 17 residues. Germline-derived CDR1 and CDR2 are SGHVS and FNYEAQ. In nucleotides, the CDR3 is TGTGCCAGCAGCATCATTAGCGGGAGGGTAGCCTACAATGAGCAGTTCTTC. It is translated as CASSIISGRVAYNEQFF.